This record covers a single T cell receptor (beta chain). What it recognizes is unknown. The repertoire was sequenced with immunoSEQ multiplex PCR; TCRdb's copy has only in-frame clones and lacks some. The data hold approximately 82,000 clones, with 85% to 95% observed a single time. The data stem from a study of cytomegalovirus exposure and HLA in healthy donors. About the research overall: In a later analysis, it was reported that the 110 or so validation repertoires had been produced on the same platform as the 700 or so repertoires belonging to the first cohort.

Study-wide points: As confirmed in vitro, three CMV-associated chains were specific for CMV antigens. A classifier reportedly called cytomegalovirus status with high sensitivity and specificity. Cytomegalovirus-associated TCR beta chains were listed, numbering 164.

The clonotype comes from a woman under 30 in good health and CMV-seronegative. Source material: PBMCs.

The DNA for the CDR3 is TGTGCCAGTACCCCCCAGGGGTTCGATGGCTACACCTTC. Translation: CASTPQGFDGYTF. The rearrangement uses TRBV19 and TRBJ1-2, with D perhaps TRBD1 (6 bases). CDR3 size: 13 residues. Trimming stripped 7 bases from V and 6 bases from J, with 15 bases between. The germline V gene has CDR1 LNHDA and CDR2 SQIVND (reference sequence).